Listed below are T cell receptor beta chains from one sample, sequenced in a study of cytomegalovirus exposure and HLA in healthy donors. The protocol was immunoSEQ multiplex PCR, while the TCRdb copy is restricted to in-frame clones and leaves out a portion. In the table there are 160,000 or so clones, 70% to 85% of which are singletons. Sequenced material: PBMCs. These receptors were obtained from a man in his forties or fifties in good health and CMV-seronegative. Both conserved end residues are part of each CDR3. D genes are given only for firm matches. Clone size appears in some rows only: once, few, many, or a class for an expanded clone.

size	D	V	J	DNA	CDR3
NA	NA	TRBV5-1	TRBJ2-4	TGCGCCAGCAGCCCCGGACTGGGAAACATTCAGTACTTC	CASSPGLGNIQYF
few	NA	TRBV14	TRBJ1-1	TGTGCCAGCAGCTCTCAGGGCAACACTGAAGCTTTCTTT	CASSSQGNTEAFF
NA	TRBD2	TRBV7-8	TRBJ2-7	TGTGCCAGCAGCCTACTAGCGGGGGAAGGCTACGAGCAGTACTTC	CASSLLAGEGYEQYF
NA	NA	TRBV4-2	TRBJ1-4	TGTGCCAGCAGCCCCTTAGGGGCCCAGAATGAAAAACTGTTTTTT	CASSPLGAQNEKLFF
NA	NA	TRBV21-1	TRBJ2-1	TGTGCCAGCAGCAAATTCTCTAGCGGGGGTTCCAATGAGCAGTTCTTC	CASSKFSSGGSNEQFF
once	TRBD1	TRBV5-1	TRBJ1-2	TGCGCCAGCAGCCCGGGACAGCTTAACTATGGCTACACCTTC	CASSPGQLNYGYTF
NA	TRBD1	TRBV6-1	TRBJ1-5	TGTGCCAGCAGTGAGGTCCCCCGGACAGGATCCTTTCAGCCCCAGCATTTT	CASSEVPRTGSFQPQHF
NA	TRBD2	TRBV2	TRBJ2-1	TGTGCCAGCAGTGAACGTACTAGCGGGGGATCAACATGTGAGCAGTTCTTC	CASSERTSGGSTCEQFF
NA	NA	TRBV9	TRBJ2-7	TGTGCCAGCAGCTTCTCCGGGACACCTCCTGGGAGCGAGCAGTACTTC	CASSFSGTPPGSEQYF
few	TRBD2	TRBV5-6	TRBJ2-1	TGTGCCAGCAGCCCCCCCAGCGGGGGGGTTCGGTGGAATGAGCAGTTCTTC	CASSPPSGGVRWNEQFF
NA	TRBD1	TRBV14	TRBJ1-6	TGTGCCAGCAGCCGTGGGGACAGGGTTTCACCCCTCCACTTT	CASSRGDRVSPLHF
NA	NA	TRBV15	TRBJ1-2	TGTGCCACCAGCAGAGAAACAGGGAACAATTTCTATGGCTACACCTTC	CATSRETGNNFYGYTF
NA	NA	TRBV6-6	TRBJ2-5	TGTGCCAGCAGTTACCTGACAGGAGCCCAAGAGACCCAGTACTTC	CASSYLTGAQETQYF
NA	TRBD1	TRBV6-1	TRBJ2-7	TGTGCCAGCAGTGAAGTGACAGGGGACCCCTACGAGCAGTACTTC	CASSEVTGDPYEQYF
once	NA	TRBV7-3	TRBJ2-7	TGTGCCAGCAGCCCGGGGACAGAGCAGTACTTC	CASSPGTEQYF
NA	NA	TRBV7-9	TRBJ2-7	TGTGCCAGCAGCTCCGGGACTCTCTACGAGCAGTACTTC	CASSSGTLYEQYF
NA	TRBD1	TRBV30	TRBJ2-5	TGTGCCTTTTCGGGACAGGGAGAGACCCAGTACTTC	CAFSGQGETQYF
NA	TRBD1	TRBV5-6	TRBJ1-1	TGTGCCAGCCGCACGACAGGGCGGGGGGTAAACACTGAAGCTTTCTTT	CASRTTGRGVNTEAFF
once	NA	TRBV2	TRBJ2-2	TGTGCCAGCAGATATACCGGGGACGGGGAGCTGTTTTTT	CASRYTGDGELFF
NA	NA	TRBV5-6	TRBJ2-1	TGTGCCAGCAGCTTGGTCCTGAGTGAGCAGTTCTTC	CASSLVLSEQFF
NA	NA	TRBV5-1	TRBJ2-5	TGCGCCAGCAGCCCTCGGGGGGCGCATGAGACCCAGTACTTC	CASSPRGAHETQYF
NA	TRBD2	TRBV6-6	TRBJ2-1	TGTGCCAGCACCAATACGGGCGGGGGGAGGGATGAGCAGTTCTTC	CASTNTGGGRDEQFF
few	TRBD2	TRBV6-4	TRBJ2-5	TGTGCCAGCAGTGAGACTAGCGGGGGCCAAGAGACCCAGTACTTC	CASSETSGGQETQYF
few	NA	TRBV18	TRBJ1-5	TGTGCCAGCTCATCTAGGTCCCCCGAGGGCAATCAGCCCCAGCATTTT	CASSSRSPEGNQPQHF
NA	NA	TRBV7-2	TRBJ2-7	TGTGCCAGCAGCTCCGAGGGGACACTGAGCTCCTACGAGCAGTACTTC	CASSSEGTLSSYEQYF
NA	NA	TRBV4-1	TRBJ2-3	TGCGCCAGCAGCCAAGGTTCACGGCACACAGATACGCAGTACTTT	CASSQGSRHTDTQYF
once	TRBD1	TRBV5-1	TRBJ2-7	TGCGCCAGCAGCCACCGGACAGGGAGCGAGCAGTACTTC	CASSHRTGSEQYF
few	NA	TRBV19	TRBJ1-3	TGTGCCAGTAGTATCAGCTCTGGAAACACCATATATTTT	CASSISSGNTIYF